Listed below are T cell receptor beta chains from one sample, sequenced in a study of cytomegalovirus exposure and HLA in healthy donors. Assay: immunoSEQ multiplex PCR; the TCRdb copy retains only in-frame clones and omits some. This table holds around 53,000 clones. The sample taken for sequencing was PBMCs. Receptor source: a young man in good health and CMV-seropositive. Both conserved end residues are part of each CDR3. The order of the fields is V gene, J gene, D gene, CDR3 DNA, CDR3 protein. The D gene is left open where the match is weak.

v_call: TRBV20-1; j_call: TRBJ2-1; d_call: TRBD2; cdr3_nt: TGCAGTGTAAAGCGGGAGTATGAGCAGTTCTTC; cdr3_aa: CSVKREYEQFF
v_call: TRBV6-6; j_call: TRBJ1-4; d_call: -; cdr3_nt: TGTGCCAGCTCGAAGGGCAGGGAAGAAAAACTGTTTTTT; cdr3_aa: CASSKGREEKLFF
v_call: TRBV6-1; j_call: TRBJ2-2; d_call: -; cdr3_nt: TGTGCCAGTACGGTCACCGGGGAGCTGTTTTTT; cdr3_aa: CASTVTGELFF
v_call: TRBV25-1; j_call: TRBJ2-7; d_call: TRBD1; cdr3_nt: TGTGCCAGCAGTGATGACAGGGGGCGATCCCACGAGCAGTACTTC; cdr3_aa: CASSDDRGRSHEQYF
v_call: TRBV7-9; j_call: TRBJ2-7; d_call: -; cdr3_nt: TGTGCCAGCAGCCTCTCTCGAGGGCCCAACGAGCAGTACTTC; cdr3_aa: CASSLSRGPNEQYF
v_call: TRBV6-1; j_call: TRBJ2-7; d_call: TRBD1; cdr3_nt: TGTGCCAGCACTTTGAGGACAGGGCCCTACGAGCAGTACTTC; cdr3_aa: CASTLRTGPYEQYF
v_call: TRBV29-1; j_call: TRBJ1-5; d_call: -; cdr3_nt: TGCAGCGTTGGTCAGGGCAGTCAGCCCCAGCATTTT; cdr3_aa: CSVGQGSQPQHF
v_call: TRBV7-9; j_call: TRBJ1-2; d_call: -; cdr3_nt: TGTGCCAGCAGCCCGACCGGGGGGGGATATGGCTACACCTTC; cdr3_aa: CASSPTGGGYGYTF
v_call: TRBV25-1; j_call: TRBJ2-7; d_call: TRBD2; cdr3_nt: TGTGCCAGCAGTGATTCCCGGGGTCGGGAGGGATTTTCCTACGAGCAGTACTTC; cdr3_aa: CASSDSRGREGFSYEQYF
v_call: TRBV15; j_call: TRBJ1-4; d_call: -; cdr3_nt: TGTGCCACCAACCGACGGGAAAGTGAAAAACTGTTTTTT; cdr3_aa: CATNRRESEKLFF
v_call: TRBV9; j_call: TRBJ2-7; d_call: TRBD2; cdr3_nt: TGTGCCAGCAGCCCGGGACTAGCGGACTACGAGCAGTACTTC; cdr3_aa: CASSPGLADYEQYF
v_call: TRBV7-8; j_call: TRBJ1-1; d_call: -; cdr3_nt: TGTGCCAGCAGCTTTGGGGCGGCAAGGAACACTGAAGCTTTCTTT; cdr3_aa: CASSFGAARNTEAFF
v_call: TRBV19; j_call: TRBJ1-5; d_call: -; cdr3_nt: TGTGCCAGTAGTATGGCCGGGGGGGGTCAGCCCCAGCATTTT; cdr3_aa: CASSMAGGGQPQHF
v_call: TRBV18; j_call: TRBJ2-7; d_call: TRBD1; cdr3_nt: TGTGCCAGCTCACGGGACAGGGGCTCCTACGAGCAGTACTTC; cdr3_aa: CASSRDRGSYEQYF
v_call: TRBV9; j_call: TRBJ1-2; d_call: -; cdr3_nt: TGTGCCAGCAGCGTAGAACCCGGGGGGCTGAGCGGCTACACCTTC; cdr3_aa: CASSVEPGGLSGYTF
v_call: TRBV7-9; j_call: TRBJ2-1; d_call: TRBD2; cdr3_nt: TGTGCCAGCAGCCCTTTAGCGGGAGGGCCGCATGAGCAGTTCTTC; cdr3_aa: CASSPLAGGPHEQFF
v_call: TRBV15; j_call: TRBJ1-5; d_call: -; cdr3_nt: TGTGCCACCAGCAGAGATCCCCTTCAGGCCCAGCATTTT; cdr3_aa: CATSRDPLQAQHF
v_call: TRBV7-8; j_call: TRBJ1-1; d_call: TRBD1; cdr3_nt: TGTGCCAGCAGCAAGGAGTATAAGGGGGCGCGGGCTGAAGCTTTCTTT; cdr3_aa: CASSKEYKGARAEAFF
v_call: TRBV9; j_call: TRBJ2-3; d_call: -; cdr3_nt: TGTGCCAGCAGCGTAGATCCCAGGCCGAGCGGGGATACGCAGTATTTT; cdr3_aa: CASSVDPRPSGDTQYF
v_call: TRBV4-2; j_call: TRBJ2-1; d_call: TRBD2; cdr3_nt: TGTGCCAGCAGCCCTAGAACGAGCGGGAGAGTGCGTGAGCAGTTCTTC; cdr3_aa: CASSPRTSGRVREQFF
v_call: TRBV27; j_call: TRBJ2-2; d_call: TRBD1; cdr3_nt: TGTGCCAGCACAAGGACAGGGTCCACCGGGGAGCTGTTTTTT; cdr3_aa: CASTRTGSTGELFF
v_call: TRBV27; j_call: TRBJ2-7; d_call: -; cdr3_nt: TGTGCCAGCAGTTGGGCTACGAGCGGTACCTACGAGCAGTACTTC; cdr3_aa: CASSWATSGTYEQYF
v_call: TRBV15; j_call: TRBJ2-4; d_call: TRBD2; cdr3_nt: TGTGCCACCAGCAGAGAACCTAGCGGGAGTTGGAACATTCAGTACTTC; cdr3_aa: CATSREPSGSWNIQYF
v_call: TRBV28; j_call: TRBJ2-1; d_call: TRBD2; cdr3_nt: TGTGCCAGCAGCAGGGGACTAGCGGGAGGATCGTTCTTC; cdr3_aa: CASSRGLAGGSFF
v_call: TRBV4-1; j_call: TRBJ2-3; d_call: -; cdr3_nt: TGCGCCAGCAGCCAAGGCGGGGCTAATACGCAGTATTTT; cdr3_aa: CASSQGGANTQYF
v_call: TRBV28; j_call: TRBJ1-3; d_call: TRBD1; cdr3_nt: TGTGCCAGCAGTGGGACAGGGTACCCCTACTCTGGAAACACCATATATTTT; cdr3_aa: CASSGTGYPYSGNTIYF
v_call: TRBV10-3; j_call: TRBJ2-5; d_call: TRBD1; cdr3_nt: TGTGCCATCAGTGGGGACAGGGCGGAGACCCAGTACTTC; cdr3_aa: CAISGDRAETQYF
v_call: TRBV19; j_call: TRBJ1-5; d_call: TRBD1; cdr3_nt: TGTGCCAGTAGTAAGGGGGACAGGGTGACGGAAAATCAGCCCCAGCATTTT; cdr3_aa: CASSKGDRVTENQPQHF
v_call: TRBV30; j_call: TRBJ2-2; d_call: TRBD1; cdr3_nt: TGTGCCTGGTCCCGACAGGGGATGACCGGGGAGCTGTTTTTT; cdr3_aa: CAWSRQGMTGELFF
v_call: TRBV6-5; j_call: TRBJ2-7; d_call: TRBD1; cdr3_nt: TGTGCCAGCAGTTACGAAGGGGGCGACGAGCAGTACTTC; cdr3_aa: CASSYEGGDEQYF
v_call: TRBV5-1; j_call: TRBJ1-3; d_call: -; cdr3_nt: TGCGCCAGCAGCTCCACGGGATCTGGAAACACCATATATTTT; cdr3_aa: CASSSTGSGNTIYF
v_call: TRBV7-9; j_call: TRBJ2-1; d_call: TRBD2; cdr3_nt: TGTGCCAGCAGCTTAGCACTAGCGGGAGGGAATGAGCAGTTCTTC; cdr3_aa: CASSLALAGGNEQFF
v_call: TRBV7-2; j_call: TRBJ2-4; d_call: -; cdr3_nt: TGTGCCAGCAGCTTAGCGCAGGGACAAGTAGCCAAAAACATTCAGTACTTC; cdr3_aa: CASSLAQGQVAKNIQYF
v_call: TRBV30; j_call: TRBJ2-3; d_call: -; cdr3_nt: TGTGCCTGGAGTGTACTGGGGCCGAGCACAGATACGCAGTATTTT; cdr3_aa: CAWSVLGPSTDTQYF
v_call: TRBV9; j_call: TRBJ2-7; d_call: -; cdr3_nt: TGTGCCAGCAGTGCCGGCCCGGAGGGTGAGCAGTACTTC; cdr3_aa: CASSAGPEGEQYF
v_call: TRBV25-1; j_call: TRBJ1-4; d_call: -; cdr3_nt: TGTGCCAGCAGGGAAGTAGCGTCTAATGAAAAACTGTTTTTT; cdr3_aa: CASREVASNEKLFF
v_call: TRBV4-2; j_call: TRBJ2-7; d_call: TRBD2; cdr3_nt: TGTGCCAGCAGCAGCCAAGGGGGAAGTCGTTCCGGGGGGGCAGACGAGCAGTACTTC; cdr3_aa: CASSSQGGSRSGGADEQYF
v_call: TRBV6-4; j_call: TRBJ2-3; d_call: TRBD2; cdr3_nt: TGTGCCAGCAGTAGTTCTCTAACTAGCGGGACGTCAATGGATACGCAGTATTTT; cdr3_aa: CASSSSLTSGTSMDTQYF
v_call: TRBV18; j_call: TRBJ2-7; d_call: TRBD2; cdr3_nt: TGTGCCAGCTCGGATGGGACTAGCGGATACGAGCAGTACTTC; cdr3_aa: CASSDGTSGYEQYF
v_call: TRBV5-1; j_call: TRBJ2-7; d_call: TRBD2; cdr3_nt: TGCGCCAGCAGCCTAAGAACTAGCGGGACGACGAGAGCCTACGAGCAGTACTTC; cdr3_aa: CASSLRTSGTTRAYEQYF
v_call: TRBV5-1; j_call: TRBJ1-1; d_call: -; cdr3_nt: TGCGCCAGCAGCTCCGGCTACTTGGAGGCTTTCTTT; cdr3_aa: CASSSGYLEAFF
v_call: TRBV10-3; j_call: TRBJ1-2; d_call: -; cdr3_nt: TGTGCCATCAGTGAGAGCCCACAGGGAGTGGGGGGCTACACCTTC; cdr3_aa: CAISESPQGVGGYTF
v_call: TRBV5-8; j_call: TRBJ2-2; d_call: -; cdr3_nt: TGTGACAGGCGATCCACCGGGGAGCTGTTTTTT; cdr3_aa: CDRRSTGELFF
v_call: TRBV28; j_call: TRBJ2-3; d_call: TRBD2; cdr3_nt: TGTGCCAGCAGTCTTCTAGCGGGACTCACAGATACGCAGTATTTT; cdr3_aa: CASSLLAGLTDTQYF
v_call: TRBV5-1; j_call: TRBJ2-7; d_call: -; cdr3_nt: TGCGCCAGCAGCTTGGGGGCCCTCTACGAGCAGTACTTC; cdr3_aa: CASSLGALYEQYF
v_call: TRBV7-8; j_call: TRBJ2-4; d_call: -; cdr3_nt: TGTGCCAGCAGCCCGCGTGAGTCAGCCAAAAACATTCAGTACTTC; cdr3_aa: CASSPRESAKNIQYF
v_call: TRBV28; j_call: TRBJ1-2; d_call: TRBD1; cdr3_nt: TGTGCCAGCAGTTCCTCTTCCGGGACAGGGGGCGCGCGAGGCTACACCTTC; cdr3_aa: CASSSSSGTGGARGYTF
v_call: TRBV30; j_call: TRBJ1-2; d_call: -; cdr3_nt: TGTGCCTGGAGTGCCCCCTACTATGGCTACACCTTC; cdr3_aa: CAWSAPYYGYTF
v_call: TRBV7-3; j_call: TRBJ2-5; d_call: TRBD2; cdr3_nt: TGTGCCAGCAGCTTAGGGGGACTAGGCGGTTTCAAAGAGACCCAGTACTTC; cdr3_aa: CASSLGGLGGFKETQYF
v_call: TRBV5-1; j_call: TRBJ2-1; d_call: TRBD2; cdr3_nt: TGCGCCAGCAGCTCCTCGAGGGTAGCGGGAGAAAATGAGCAGTTCTTC; cdr3_aa: CASSSSRVAGENEQFF
v_call: TRBV6-5; j_call: TRBJ1-3; d_call: -; cdr3_nt: TGTGCCAGCAGTTACGCCGTTCCTAGGGCGGGAAACGCCATATATTTT; cdr3_aa: CASSYAVPRAGNAIYF
v_call: TRBV29-1; j_call: TRBJ1-4; d_call: -; cdr3_nt: TGCGCCTCCCTCCGGGGAGCAACTAATGAAAAACTGTTTTTT; cdr3_aa: CASLRGATNEKLFF
v_call: TRBV4-1; j_call: TRBJ2-7; d_call: TRBD1; cdr3_nt: TGCGCCAGCAGCCTTATACAGGGGACCCCCTACGAGCAGTACTTC; cdr3_aa: CASSLIQGTPYEQYF